This T cell receptor beta chain is from a study of blood T cells in healthy people across ages. The authors ran a second PCR of about 6 to 11 cycles using a sample-barcoded 5' primer and a J-beta primer mix. TCRdb processed the 5' RACE reads anew with MiXCR; each CDR3 protein has one entry. In the table there are roughly 1 million distinct CDR3 sequences, about 23% of which are singletons. There are 12 residues in the CDR3. Per the germline V gene, CDR1 is SQVTM and CDR2 is ANQGSEA. The V gene lost 3 bases and the J gene lost 7 bases, with 12 bases spanning the gap. Per-sample yields of isolated PBMCs were at least 6 million. With each sample, at least 5 micrograms of total RNA were extracted. A few counts support this clonotype. These data are also associated with another study on T cells of mothers and their children. From that second work: Inherited differences only slightly affect thymic shaping of TCR recombination output.

Specimen: blood. The V call is TRBV29-1, the J call TRBJ1-2, with D perhaps TRBD1 (5 bases). The TCR sequence derives from a girl aged 2-10 years in good health. The CDR3 loop reads CSVDGDRFGYTF. The CDR3 DNA reads TGCAGCGTTGATGGGGACCGGTTTGGCTACACCTTC.